This entry lists 24 T cell receptor beta chains sequenced from one sample in a study of OX40 agonist ivuxolimab in advanced cancers. The repertoire was sequenced with immunoSEQ multiplex PCR; TCRdb's copy has only in-frame clones and lacks some. There are roughly 92,000 clones in the sample; 90% occur only once, and more than 0.15% lies in the top ten. Sample: CD4+ or CD8+ T cells sorted from blood, taken in a trial of the OX40 agonist ivuxolimab. These receptors were obtained from an adult with an advanced solid tumor such as melanoma, head and neck, liver or kidney cancer.

The gene calls are TRBV5-1 and TRBJ1-1; no firm D call. V was pared by 0 bases and J by 3 bases, with 12 bases between. Germline values: CDR1 SGHRS, CDR2 YFSETQ. CDR3 length: 15 amino acids. The DNA for the CDR3 is TGCGCCAGCAGCTTGGTGGCAGGAGTTCACACTGAAGCTTTCTTT. The encoded protein is CASSLVAGVHTEAFF.

This chain links TRBV28 with TRBJ1-2; TRBD1 might be the D (5 bases). V gave up 8 bases and J gave up 7 bases, with 14 bases separating them. Germline values: CDR1 MDHEN, CDR2 SYDVKM. The CDR3 is 12 residues long. In nucleotides, the CDR3 is TGTGCCAGCGGGGGGACCAGATTTGGCTACACCTTC. This codes for CASGGTRFGYTF.

On this clone: The junction and the germline gene differ at one end; a read error may be behind it. The chain carries TRBV10-3 and TRBJ2-3, with 10 bases lining up with TRBD2. CDR3 length equals 16 residues. Germline lookup yields CDR1 ENHRY and CDR2 SYGVKD. The CDR3 region has the DNA TGTGCCATCAGGGAGTGGACTAGCGGAAACACAGATACGCAGTATTTT. Protein sequence: CAIREWTSGNTDTQYF.

About this clone itself: The sample has other DNA sequences that encode this CDR3 too. The chain joins TRBV7-9 to TRBJ1-4; tentatively, D is TRBD1 (5 bases). Trimming removed 6 bases at V and 4 bases at J, with 12 bases between. Germline V CDR1 and CDR2: SEHNR, FQNEAQ (reference sequence). The CDR3 extends over 14 amino acids. The CDR3 DNA sequence: TGTGCCAGCAGTACGGGACGGAGTAATGAAAAACTGTTTTTT. Translation: CASSTGRSNEKLFF.

The chain recombines TRBV6-6 with TRBJ2-5; 8 bases line up with TRBD1. Germline CDR1 and CDR2: MNHNY and SVGAGI (reference sequence). V lost 0 bases and J lost 2; bases outside the gene matches: 2. The CDR3 contains 15 residues. In nucleotides, the CDR3 is TGTGCCAGCAGTTACTCCACAGGGGGACAAGAGACCCAGTACTTC. Protein sequence: CASSYSTGGQETQYF.

CDR3 nucleotide sequence: TGTGCCTGGGGGGGCACAAGCTCTGGAAACACCATATATTTT. This codes for CAWGGTSSGNTIYF. V is TRBV30 and J is TRBJ1-3; possible D gene TRBD1, 6 bases. Trimming stripped 5 bases from V and 0 bases from J, with 11 bases between. The germline V gene has CDR1 GTSNPN and CDR2 SVGIG (reference sequence). The CDR3 has 14 amino acids. The full variable domain, in which reference TRBV30 and TRBJ1-3 provide the parts outside the CDR3, is SQTIHQWPATLVQPVGSPLSLECTVEGTSNPNLYWYRQAAGRGLQLLFYSVGIGQISSEVPQNLSASRPQDRQFILSSKKLLLSDSGFYLCAWGGTSSGNTIYFGEGSWLTVV.

This chain joins TRBV5-1 and TRBJ2-1; perhaps TRBD1 as D (5 bases). CDR3 length equals 15 residues. Per the germline V gene, CDR1 is SGHRS and CDR2 is YFSETQ. Trimming removed 0 bases from V and 0 bases from J, with 7 bases in between. The chain's CDR3 is CASSLDRSSYNEQFF. CDR3 coding DNA: TGCGCCAGCAGCTTGGACAGGAGCTCCTACAATGAGCAGTTCTTC.

This chain links TRBV5-1 with TRBJ2-1; no firm D call. The CDR3 runs 14 residues. Germline loops: CDR1 SGHRS, CDR2 YFSETQ. V gave up 0 bases and J gave up 3 bases, with 7 bases separating them. Here the CDR3 DNA reads TGCGCCAGCAGCTTGGTGTCGGTCTACAATGAGCAGTTCTTC. This codes for CASSLVSVYNEQFF.

The gene calls are TRBV20-1 and TRBJ2-1; D gene uncertain. V lost 6 bases to trimming and J lost 10 bases, with 10 bases between them. The CDR3 totals 10 residues. CDR1 is DFQATT and CDR2 is SNEGSKA in the germline V gene (reference sequence). As DNA, the CDR3 is TGCAGTGCGCAGAAGACAGAGCAGTTCTTC. It encodes CSAQKTEQFF.

This clone was counted a single time. Other nucleotide sequences in the sample specify the same CDR3. The genes are TRBV15 and TRBJ1-1, with D tentatively TRBD1 (5 bases). Trimming cost V 4 bases and J 6 bases, with 9 bases left between them. CDR3 size: 12 residues. CDR1 and CDR2 from the germline V gene are LNHNV and YYDKDF (reference sequence). The CDR3 bases are TGTGCCACCAGCAACCAGGGATCTGAAGCTTTCTTT. This codes for CATSNQGSEAFF. Using reference TRBV15 and TRBJ1-1 for the parts outside the CDR3, the full variable domain is DAMVIQNPRYQVTQFGKPVTLSCSQTLNHNVMYWYQQKSSQAPKLLFHYYDKDFNNEADTPDNFQSRRPNTSFCFLDIRSPGLGDTAMYLCATSNQGSEAFFGQGTRLTVV.

The chain joins TRBV9 to TRBJ2-3, with D hard to call. V lost 0 bases and J lost 4, with 15 bases in between. CDR1 is SGDLS, CDR2 YYNGEE, per germline. This CDR3 comprises 16 residues. The CDR3 DNA follows: TGTGCCAGCAGCGTAGCTTACCGGGCACGCTCAGATACGCAGTATTTT. Translation: CASSVAYRARSDTQYF.

V gene TRBV5-1 combines with J gene TRBJ1-1; D ambiguous. Trimming stripped 5 bases from V and 2 bases from J, with 13 bases between. CDR3 size: 14 residues. Germline lookup yields CDR1 SGHRS and CDR2 YFSETQ. The CDR3 region has the DNA TGCGCCAGCAGACCCACTTCCCCAAACACTGAAGCTTTCTTT. It codes for CASRPTSPNTEAFF.

This chain uses TRBV7-7 with TRBJ2-2, with D unresolved. The V gene lost 0 bases and the J gene lost 7 bases, with 6 bases spanning the gap. The germline gives CDR1 SSHAT, CDR2 FNYEAQ (reference sequence). The CDR3 runs 13 residues. The CDR3 region has the DNA TGTGCCAGCAGCTTAGCCCCAATCGGGGAGCTGTTTTTT. It translates to CASSLAPIGELFF.

J is TRBJ2-1 and V is TRBV29-1, with a weak D call TRBD2 (6 bases). The CDR3 is made up of 14 amino acids. The germline gives CDR1 SQVTM, CDR2 ANQGSEA. The V end was cut by 4 bases, the J end by 7 bases, with 17 bases between. CDR3 in amino acids: CSVGLGGWENEQFF. As DNA, the CDR3 is TGCAGCGTTGGGTTGGGGGGATGGGAAAATGAGCAGTTCTTC.

The rearrangement joins TRBV11-2 to TRBJ2-7; D remains unclear. The CDR3 covers 12 residues. Germline CDR1 is SGHAT and CDR2 is FQNNGV. The V end was cut by 4 bases, the J end by 2 bases, with 6 bases between. The CDR3 DNA is TGTGCCAGCAGCTCTACACCCTACGAGCAGTACTTC. This translates into CASSSTPYEQYF.

The rearrangement uses TRBV2 and TRBJ1-1; TRBD1 aligns across 7 bases. There are 13 residues in the CDR3. With V trimmed by 6 bases and J by 7 bases, 8 bases remained unmatched. CDR1 is SNHLY and CDR2 is FYNNEI in the germline V gene. For the CDR3, the DNA is TGTGCCAGCAGCGCCAGGGGGGAAGGTGAAGCTTTCTTT. Its translation is CASSARGEGEAFF.

This rearrangement joins TRBV27 to TRBJ2-7; weak D call: TRBD1 (5 bases). This CDR3 is built from 15 residues. The ends were cut back, 5 bases at V and 0 bases at J, with 14 bases in the middle. Germline V gene sequence: CDR1 MNHEY, CDR2 SMNVEV (reference sequence). DNA of the CDR3: TGTGCCAGCAGTCCCCCTGACAGTTTCTCCTACGAGCAGTACTTC. Translating it yields CASSPPDSFSYEQYF.

This chain links TRBV10-2 with TRBJ2-5, with TRBD2 as a possible D gene (7 bases). V lost 4 bases, J lost 6 bases, and 15 bases lay in between. CDR3 length: 14 residues. CDR1 and CDR2 from the germline V gene are WSHSY and SAAADI. DNA of the CDR3: TGCGCCAGCAGTGTGGCGGGGGCCCGGCAGACCCAGTACTTC. The encoded protein is CASSVAGARQTQYF.

The rearrangement uses TRBV4-1 and TRBJ2-3; 7 bases map to TRBD2. Trimming at V came to 0 bases and at J to 10 bases, leaving 10 bases not matched to a gene. This CDR3 spans 15 amino acids. CDR1 and CDR2 (germline): MGHRA, YSYEKL. The DNA of the CDR3 is TGCGCCAGCAGCCAAGATATAGCGGGTGTCCTGGCGCAGTATTTT. It specifies CASSQDIAGVLAQYF.

The chain employs TRBV19 and TRBJ2-5; 11 bases agree with TRBD2. The CDR3 sequence is 16 residues long. With V trimmed by 3 bases and J by 2 bases, 5 bases remained unmatched. Germline CDR1 and CDR2: LNHDA and SQIVND (reference sequence). CDR3 region: CASSILGTSGQETQYF. CDR3 nucleotide sequence: TGTGCCAGTAGTATCTTAGGGACTAGCGGACAAGAGACCCAGTACTTC.

The rearrangement links TRBV28 to TRBJ1-1; D gene uncertain. CDR1 is MDHEN, CDR2 SYDVKM, per germline. Trimming left V 6 bases short and J 2 bases short, with 10 bases between. The CDR3 has 13 amino acids. The CDR3 DNA sequence: TGTGCCAGCAGCCCACAGACCAACACTGAAGCTTTCTTT. Its translation is CASSPQTNTEAFF.

The chain recombines TRBV27 with TRBJ2-3, with TRBD2 matching 9 bases. Germline V lookup: CDR1 MNHEY, CDR2 SMNVEV (reference sequence). There are 18 residues in the CDR3. V dropped 5 bases and J dropped 1; count of bases not matched to a gene: 13. The CDR3 protein is CASSHLTPSGGRTDTQYF. DNA of the CDR3: TGTGCCAGCAGTCACCTCACACCAAGCGGGGGGCGCACAGATACGCAGTATTTT.

The chain is built from TRBV18 and TRBJ2-2; D ambiguous. This CDR3 contains 11 residues. The germline gives CDR1 KGHSH, CDR2 LQKENI. The V and J ends lost 5 bases and 5 bases respectively, with 3 bases between them. The CDR3 nucleotides read TGTGCCAGCTCAAAAACCGGGGAGCTGTTTTTT. As protein: CASSKTGELFF.

The chain is built from TRBV29-1 and TRBJ2-7; D gene ambiguous. CDR3 size: 11 residues. Germline lookup yields CDR1 SQVTM and CDR2 ANQGSEA. Trimming stripped 4 bases from V and 0 bases from J, with 4 bases between. This CDR3 is CSVANSYEQYF. Here the CDR3 DNA reads TGCAGCGTTGCCAACTCCTACGAGCAGTACTTC.